Below, 23 T cell receptor beta chains from the same sample are listed, as sequenced in a study of cytomegalovirus exposure and HLA in healthy donors. PCR was performed using 60 Vbeta and 13 Jbeta primers. TCRdb's copy holds only in-frame clones and misses some; the assay was immunoSEQ multiplex PCR. The table for this sample gives around 150,000 clones. The sequenced sample consisted of PBMCs. These receptors all stem from a woman aged 55 to 70 in good health and CMV-seronegative.

This chain joins TRBV18 and TRBJ2-1, with D possibly matching TRBD1 (5 bases). There are 13 residues in the CDR3. V was pared by 2 bases and J by 10 bases, with 12 bases between. Germline-derived CDR1 and CDR2 are KGHSH and LQKENI. Here the CDR3 reads CASSPTLTGEQFF. In DNA form, the CDR3 reads TGTGCCAGCTCACCAACACTCACAGGAGAGCAGTTCTTC.

The chain joins TRBV5-6 to TRBJ2-3, with TRBD2 identical over 12 bases. V dropped 0 bases and J dropped 7; count of bases not matched to a gene: 3. From germline, CDR1 is SGHDT and CDR2 YYEEEE. The CDR3 consists of 15 residues. As DNA, the CDR3 is TGTGCCAGCAGCTTGGCGACTAGCGGGGGCCATACGCAGTATTTT. Its protein product is CASSLATSGGHTQYF.

This sequence joins TRBV15 and TRBJ2-7, with D uncertain. Germline assignment: CDR1 LNHNV and CDR2 YYDKDF (reference sequence). Trimming removed 5 bases from V and 1 base from J, with 6 bases in between. CDR3 length: 12 amino acids. The CDR3 region has the DNA TGTGCCACCAGCGACTGGTCCTACGAGCAGTACTTC. Encoded protein: CATSDWSYEQYF.

The CDR3 DNA reads TGTGCCTGGAGTGTACGGGGGACTGAAGCTTTCTTT. Translated, it gives CAWSVRGTEAFF. The chain employs TRBV30 and TRBJ1-1; D is possibly TRBD1 (5 bases). V lost 0 bases, J lost 5 bases, and 7 bases lay in between. Germline CDR1 GTSNPN, CDR2 SVGIG (reference sequence). This CDR3 region has 12 residues.

The J gene is TRBJ1-1, the V gene TRBV10-3, with 10 positions matching TRBD1. This CDR3 is 13 amino acids long. J was trimmed by 7 bases and V by 7 bases; bases with no gene match: 6. In germline, CDR1 is ENHRY, CDR2 SYGVKD. CDR3 protein: CAITPTGGNEAFF. The CDR3 DNA is TGTGCCATCACCCCGACAGGGGGCAATGAAGCTTTCTTT.

The rearrangement uses TRBV27 and TRBJ1-5; weak D call: TRBD1 (5 bases). Trimming took 3 bases from V and 5 from J, leaving 8 bases between them. Germline CDR1 reads MNHEY; CDR2 reads SMNVEV (reference sequence). The CDR3 sequence is 13 residues long. The CDR3 sequence: CASSFQGYQPQHF. For the CDR3, the DNA is TGTGCCAGCAGTTTCCAGGGATATCAGCCCCAGCATTTT.

The rearrangement joins TRBV5-1 to TRBJ2-7; 8 bases match TRBD2. Looked up from germline, CDR1 is SGHRS and CDR2 is YFSETQ. The CDR3 length is 14 residues. Trimming at V came to 6 bases and at J to 6 bases, leaving 11 bases not matched to a gene. The CDR3 here is CASTPPGGQVEQYF. The CDR3 nucleotides read TGCGCCAGCACCCCCCCGGGGGGGCAGGTCGAGCAGTACTTC.

The chain uses TRBV7-8 and TRBJ2-2, with 8 bases fitting TRBD2. This CDR3 has 15 amino acids. Germline V gene data show CDR1 as SGHVS and CDR2 as FQNEAQ. Losses at the gene ends were 4 bases for V and 5 bases for J; bases not matched to a gene: 6. The DNA of the CDR3 is TGTGCCAGCAGCTGGGGGCGACTAGCGACCGGGGAGCTGTTTTTT. Amino acid sequence: CASSWGRLATGELFF. The full variable domain, its missing parts supplied by reference TRBV7-8 and TRBJ2-2, is GAGVSQSPRYKVAKRGQDVALRCDPISGHVSLFWYQQALGQGPEFLTYFQNEAQLDKSGLPSDRFFAERPEGSVSTLKIQRTQQEDSAVYLCASSWGRLATGELFFGEGSRLTVL.

The chain carries TRBV6-5 and TRBJ1-2; D not resolved. The CDR3 has 13 residues. Germline CDR1 reads MNHEY; CDR2 reads SVGAGI. Trimming took 5 bases from V and 5 from J, leaving 12 bases between them. In nucleotides, the CDR3 is TGTGCCAGCAGTCCCGGGAGAGATTATGGCTACACCTTC. Its protein product is CASSPGRDYGYTF.

The chain links TRBV5-5 to TRBJ1-5, with 10 bases lining up with TRBD1. The junction had 2 bases not matched to a gene; V was cut back by 3 bases and J by 5 bases. The CDR3 is made up of 14 amino acids. Germline V lookup: CDR1 SGHKS, CDR2 YYEKEE (reference sequence). CDR3 nucleotides: TGTGCCAGCAGCTCGACAGGGGGCGATCAGCCCCAGCATTTT. It encodes CASSSTGGDQPQHF.

The gene calls are TRBV7-3 and TRBJ2-7, with D tentatively TRBD2 (6 bases). The CDR3 is made up of 13 amino acids. Deletions cut 5 bases from V and 5 bases from J, with 13 bases between. The germline V gene encodes CDR1 SGHTA and CDR2 FQGTGA. CDR3 DNA sequence: TGTGCCAGCAGCCGGGGGATTACCGACGAGCAGTACTTC. It translates to CASSRGITDEQYF. Filled out from reference TRBV7-3 and TRBJ2-7, the complete variable domain reads GAGVSQTPSNKVTEKGKYVELRCDPISGHTALYWYRQSLGQGPEFLIYFQGTGAADDSGLPNDRFFAVRPEGSVSTLKIQRTERGDSAVYLCASSRGITDEQYFGPGTRLTVT.

The chain employs TRBV2 and TRBJ1-5, with D maybe TRBD1 (5 bases). Germline V gene lookup returns CDR1 SNHLY and CDR2 FYNNEI. Trimming shortened V by 2 bases and J by 4 bases, and 9 bases separated the two germline ends. This CDR3 has 14 residues. This chain's CDR3 is CASSESQGNQPQHF. The CDR3 DNA reads TGTGCCAGCAGTGAATCCCAGGGTAATCAGCCCCAGCATTTT.

J is TRBJ1-5 and V is TRBV2; 11 bases are shared with TRBD1. The V and J ends lost 4 bases and 2 bases, in that order; junction bases with no gene match: 7. CDR3 length equals 17 residues. Germline V gives CDR1 SNHLY, CDR2 FYNNEI. The CDR3 is CASSAVGTGGGNQPQHF. CDR3 DNA: TGTGCCAGCAGTGCTGTTGGGACAGGGGGTGGCAATCAGCCCCAGCATTTT.

This chain links TRBV19 with TRBJ2-2; 9 bases align to TRBD2. This CDR3 comprises 15 residues. Germline CDR1 and CDR2: LNHDA and SQIVND (reference sequence). V was pared by 7 bases and J by 4 bases, with 7 bases of the junction left unmatched. The CDR3 sequence: CASKERGALTGELFF. The DNA of the CDR3 is TGTGCCAGTAAGGAGCGGGGGGCCCTCACCGGGGAGCTGTTTTTT.

The chain recombines TRBV7-9 with TRBJ1-4; D gene unclear. The CDR3 runs to 14 residues. CDR1 and CDR2 from the germline V gene are SEHNR and FQNEAQ (reference sequence). With 5 bases removed from V and 0 bases from J, the gap between germline ends came to 7 bases. CDR3 coding DNA: TGTGCCAGCAGCCCCGGGACAACTAATGAAAAACTGTTTTTT. Amino acids: CASSPGTTNEKLFF.

CDR3 coding DNA: TGTGCCATCAGTGAGTCTGGACAGAACACTGAAGCTTTCTTT. It yields the protein CAISESGQNTEAFF. This chain joins TRBV10-3 and TRBJ1-1, with D possibly matching TRBD1 (5 bases). With 0 bases removed from V and 1 base from J, the gap between germline ends came to 6 bases. The CDR3 is 14 amino acids. Germline CDR1 reads ENHRY; CDR2 reads SYGVKD.

The chain has TRBV5-6 and TRBJ1-2; weak D call: TRBD1 (5 bases). CDR1 SGHDT and CDR2 YYEEEE come from the germline V gene. V lost 0 bases to trimming and J lost 7 bases, with 10 bases between them. This CDR3 has 13 amino acids. This chain's CDR3 is CASSLGGQGGYTF. CDR3 nucleotide sequence: TGTGCCAGCAGCTTGGGCGGACAAGGTGGCTACACCTTC.

V usage is TRBV6-5 and J usage is TRBJ1-1; D gene ambiguous. The CDR3 spans 14 residues. Trimming removed 6 bases at V and 4 bases at J, with 15 bases between. Looked up from germline, CDR1 is MNHEY and CDR2 is SVGAGI. The DNA for the CDR3 is TGTGCCAGCAGACCCCGGGCCCGGGGCACTGAAGCTTTCTTT. Its protein is CASRPRARGTEAFF.

V gene TRBV5-1 combines with J gene TRBJ1-4, with D tentatively TRBD1 (6 bases). V gave up 4 bases and J gave up 5 bases, with 15 bases separating them. Germline V lookup: CDR1 SGHRS, CDR2 YFSETQ. The CDR3 extends over 15 amino acids. CDR3: CASSPGANSNEKLFF. CDR3 nucleotide sequence: TGCGCCAGCAGCCCAGGGGCCAATTCAAATGAAAAACTGTTTTTT.

This chain joins TRBV4-1 and TRBJ2-7; 9 bases are shared with TRBD2. Germline assignment: CDR1 MGHRA and CDR2 YSYEKL. CDR3 length equals 17 residues. Unmatched junction bases numbered 14, after V lost 3 bases and J lost 5 bases. The DNA for the CDR3 is TGCGCCAGCAGCCACTCTAGGCGGGCGGGAGGGGTCCACGAGCAGTACTTC. Amino acid sequence: CASSHSRRAGGVHEQYF.

The chain joins TRBV18 to TRBJ1-2; the D gene is possibly TRBD1 (5 bases). V lost 2 bases to trimming and J lost 7 bases, with 11 bases between them. The CDR3 has 13 amino acids. Germline CDR1 KGHSH, CDR2 LQKENI. CDR3 sequence reads: CASSPGYQGGYTF. The CDR3, as DNA: TGTGCCAGCTCACCAGGTTATCAGGGTGGCTACACCTTC.

V is TRBV7-9 and J is TRBJ1-1; maybe TRBD1 (6 bases). The CDR3 is made up of 12 amino acids. The ends were cut back, 4 bases at V and 6 bases at J, with 9 bases in the middle. Germline assignment: CDR1 SEHNR and CDR2 FQNEAQ (reference sequence). The CDR3: CASSSRGAEAFF. DNA of the CDR3: TGTGCCAGCAGCTCCAGGGGCGCTGAAGCTTTCTTT.

The rearrangement links TRBV7-9 to TRBJ1-1; D not resolved. Per germline, CDR1 SEHNR and CDR2 FQNEAQ (reference sequence). V was trimmed by 5 bases and J by 1 base, leaving 14 bases between them. This CDR3 is built from 15 residues. CDR3 DNA sequence: TGTGCCAGCAGCCCCGCGACGGAGACGAACACTGAAGCTTTCTTT. The encoded protein is CASSPATETNTEAFF.